These 28 T cell receptor beta chains share one sample of origin, sequenced in a study of cytomegalovirus exposure and HLA in healthy donors. Amplification used 60 Vbeta primers and 13 Jbeta primers. The protocol was immunoSEQ multiplex PCR, while the TCRdb copy is restricted to in-frame clones and leaves out a portion. The table lists around 150,000 clones, about 66% of them singletons, with more than 1.5% in the top ten. Sequencing input: PBMCs. These TCRs come from a human donor in good health.

V is TRBV4-1 and J is TRBJ2-7; no firm D call. CDR1 is MGHRA, CDR2 YSYEKL, per germline. The V end lost 1 base, the J end lost 5 bases, and 9 bases lay between the germline ends. The CDR3 has 13 residues. Here the CDR3 reads CASSQASWHEQYF. For the CDR3, the DNA is TGCGCCAGCAGCCAAGCTAGTTGGCACGAGCAGTACTTC.

The chain employs TRBV10-1 and TRBJ2-3; a weak D match, TRBD1 (6 bases). The V end was cut by 6 bases, the J end by 8 bases, with 18 bases between. The length of the CDR3 is 14 residues. Looked up from germline, CDR1 is WNHNN and CDR2 is SYGVQD (reference sequence). The CDR3 loop is CASSSGQYVSTQYF. CDR3 DNA sequence: TGCGCCAGCAGCTCCGGACAGTATGTTTCTACGCAGTATTTT.

V is TRBV7-3 and J is TRBJ2-1; 8 bases are a match to TRBD1. The CDR3 runs 16 residues. V shed 5 bases, J shed 4 bases, and the junction held 10 bases outside the gene matches. CDR1 is SGHTA and CDR2 is FQGTGA in the germline V gene. DNA for the CDR3: TGTGCCAGCAGCCTAGCCGGGACAGGAGATTACAATGAGCAGTTCTTC. Translating gives CASSLAGTGDYNEQFF.

This clone was recorded once. V gene TRBV6-5 combines with J gene TRBJ2-2, with D perhaps matching TRBD2 (6 bases). The CDR3 loop spans 14 amino acids. Trimming took off 7 bases at V and 0 bases at J, with 9 bases between the two ends. Germline V gene data show CDR1 as MNHEY and CDR2 as SVGAGI. CDR3 region: CASIQRANTGELFF. In nucleotides, the CDR3 is TGTGCCAGCATCCAGCGGGCGAACACCGGGGAGCTGTTTTTT.

The genes are TRBV5-1 and TRBJ1-2; D may be TRBD1 (5 bases). Germline V CDR1 and CDR2: SGHRS, YFSETQ. This CDR3 spans 16 amino acids. Between the trimmed V and J ends, which lost 1 base and 8 bases, there was a span of 21 bases. This CDR3 is CASSLTDRDSPRGYTF. The DNA of the CDR3 is TGCGCCAGCAGCTTGACCGACCGGGACTCCCCGAGGGGCTACACCTTC.

The chain carries TRBV5-1 and TRBJ1-1; 7 bases align to TRBD1. Germline lookup yields CDR1 SGHRS and CDR2 YFSETQ. This CDR3 is built from 14 residues. Trimming at V came to 0 bases and at J to 3 bases, leaving 2 bases not matched to a gene. The CDR3 here is CASSLARGDTEAFF. The CDR3 DNA sequence: TGCGCCAGCAGCTTGGCCAGGGGGGACACTGAAGCTTTCTTT.

The chain uses TRBV19 and TRBJ2-5; TRBD1 matches 10 bases. V trimming: 6 bases; J trimming: 4 bases; junction bases outside the gene matches: 11. The CDR3 covers 16 residues. From germline, CDR1 is LNHDA and CDR2 SQIVND (reference sequence). DNA for the CDR3: TGTGCCAGTAGAAGACAGGGGGCACGGGGGGCAGAGACCCAGTACTTC. Its protein product is CASRRQGARGAETQYF.

The chain links TRBV6-5 to TRBJ2-3; TRBD2 is a possible D gene (6 bases). The CDR3 sequence is 14 residues long. Trimming removed 2 bases from V and 6 bases from J, with 12 bases in between. Germline V CDR1 and CDR2: MNHEY, SVGAGI. CDR3 sequence: CASSYRGTADTQYF. The DNA of the CDR3 is TGTGCCAGCAGTTACCGTGGGACTGCGGATACGCAGTATTTT.

The rearrangement uses TRBV4-3 and TRBJ2-1; 11 bases match TRBD2. CDR1 is LGHNA, CDR2 YSLEER, per germline. CDR3 size: 17 residues. V dropped 1 base and J dropped 3; count of bases not matched to a gene: 5. The CDR3 is CASSQAVAGGRYNEQFF. The CDR3 DNA reads as TGCGCCAGCAGCCAAGCTGTAGCGGGAGGGCGCTACAATGAGCAGTTCTTC.

The chain has TRBV7-8 and TRBJ2-7; weak D call: TRBD1 (6 bases). The length of the CDR3 is 14 residues. The V and J ends lost 0 bases and 2 bases respectively, with 8 bases between them. Germline values: CDR1 SGHVS, CDR2 FQNEAQ. CDR3 sequence: CASSLAAGAYEQYF. The CDR3 DNA sequence: TGTGCCAGCAGCTTAGCGGCAGGGGCCTACGAGCAGTACTTC.

This clone occurred a few times. The CDR3, as DNA: TGTGCCAGCAGACAACAAGTAAACGATGAGCAGTTCTTC. This encodes CASRQQVNDEQFF. The V and J genes are TRBV27 and TRBJ2-1; D is uncertain. CDR1 and CDR2 (germline): MNHEY, SMNVEV (reference sequence). This CDR3 has 13 residues. Trimming left V 6 bases short and J 8 bases short, with 14 bases between.

A few counts support this clone. V gene TRBV7-9 combines with J gene TRBJ2-1, with 8 bases matching TRBD2. V trimming: 5 bases; J trimming: 2 bases; junction bases outside the gene matches: 5. The CDR3 runs to 15 residues. CDR1 and CDR2 (germline): SEHNR, FQNEAQ (reference sequence). The CDR3: CASSLSGLAYNEQFF. CDR3 nucleotides: TGTGCCAGCAGCCTGTCGGGACTAGCCTACAATGAGCAGTTCTTC.

The gene calls are TRBV19 and TRBJ2-1, with 8 bases lining up with TRBD2. In germline, CDR1 is LNHDA, CDR2 SQIVND (reference sequence). CDR3 size: 12 residues. After removal of 2 bases from V and 10 bases from J, the junction contained 1 base not matched to a gene. The CDR3 sequence is CASSIIAGEQFF. DNA of the CDR3: TGTGCCAGTAGTATAATAGCGGGGGAGCAGTTCTTC. The full variable domain, completed using reference TRBV19 and TRBJ2-1, is DGGITQSPKYLFRKEGQNVTLSCEQNLNHDAMYWYRQDPGQGLRLIYYSQIVNDFQKGDIAEGYSVSREKKESFPLTVTSAQKNPTAFYLCASSIIAGEQFFGPGTRLTVL.

The CDR3 nucleotides are TGCAGCGCAAGGACTAGCGGGAAGCTCGAGCAGTACTTC. It codes for CSARTSGKLEQYF. This chain connects TRBV29-1 to TRBJ2-7; 12 bases line up with TRBD2. CDR3 length equals 13 residues. J was trimmed by 6 bases and V by 7 bases; bases with no gene match: 7. The germline gives CDR1 SQVTM, CDR2 ANQGSEA.

The chain combines TRBV5-1 with TRBJ1-2; 9 nucleotides line up with TRBD1. The V and J ends lost 4 bases and 10 bases, in that order; junction bases with no gene match: 8. This CDR3 region has 13 residues. The germline gives CDR1 SGHRS, CDR2 YFSETQ. The CDR3 coding sequence is TGCGCCAGCAGCCCGGGGGGACAGGGCCCCTACACCTTC. It translates to CASSPGGQGPYTF. The entire variable domain, with the rest obtained from reference TRBV5-1 and TRBJ1-2, is as follows: KAGVTQTPRYLIKTRGQQVTLSCSPISGHRSVSWYQQTPGQGLQFLFEYFSETQRNKGNFPGRFSGRQFSNSRSEMNVSTLELGDSALYLCASSPGGQGPYTFGSGTRLTVV.

A few counts support this clone. The V gene is TRBV9, the J gene TRBJ1-5; tentatively, D is TRBD1 (5 bases). Germline-derived CDR1 and CDR2 are SGDLS and YYNGEE. This CDR3 is built from 15 residues. V was trimmed by 4 bases and J by 6 bases, leaving 17 bases between them. Here the CDR3 DNA reads TGTGCCAGCAGCTCCTCGGACGGGAGGGGTCAGCCCCAGCATTTT. Its protein product is CASSSSDGRGQPQHF.

This chain joins TRBV27 and TRBJ2-7; a possible D gene is TRBD1 (5 bases). Deletions cut 8 bases from V and 3 bases from J, with 17 bases between. The germline V gene has CDR1 MNHEY and CDR2 SMNVEV (reference sequence). The CDR3 spans 14 residues. DNA of the CDR3: TGTGCCAGCTCCCGAAGCGTAGGGGACTACGAGCAGTACTTC. Protein product: CASSRSVGDYEQYF.

The chain employs TRBV6-1 and TRBJ2-3, with TRBD1 identical over 8 bases. With 7 bases clipped from V and 4 bases from J, the junction kept 7 bases outside the gene matches. This CDR3 spans 14 amino acids. Germline CDR1 is MNHNS and CDR2 is SASEGT. The CDR3 region has the DNA TGTGCCAGCACCCAGGGGGCGGTAGCAGATACGCAGTATTTT. Protein: CASTQGAVADTQYF.

The chain uses TRBV25-1 and TRBJ1-5, with 12 bases fitting TRBD1. The germline CDR1 and CDR2 sequences are MGHDK and SYGVNS. This CDR3 comprises 17 residues. The J segment lost 6 bases and the V segment lost 0 bases, leaving 6 bases of the junction unmatched. DNA of the CDR3: TGTGCCAGCAGTGAATATGGCCGGGACAGGGGGCGTCAGCCCCAGCATTTT. Protein product: CASSEYGRDRGRQPQHF.

The chain recombines TRBV29-1 with TRBJ2-1, with a possible D match to TRBD1 (6 bases). V was clipped by 4 bases and J by 8 bases, with 18 bases between them. The germline V gene has CDR1 SQVTM and CDR2 ANQGSEA. CDR3 length: 14 amino acids. The CDR3 is CSVAVQGTVDEQFF. DNA for the CDR3: TGCAGCGTTGCGGTCCAGGGGACCGTCGATGAGCAGTTCTTC.

Of note for this clone: The identical CDR3 is also encoded by other nucleotide sequences in the sample. This chain joins TRBV18 and TRBJ2-2, with D tentatively TRBD1 (6 bases). The germline V and J ends were trimmed by 2 bases and 6 bases, with 7 bases remaining between them. The CDR3 extends over 13 amino acids. The germline V gene encodes CDR1 KGHSH and CDR2 LQKENI. In DNA form, the CDR3 reads TGTGCCAGCTCACCAAGGGGGTCCGGGGAGCTGTTTTTT. It specifies CASSPRGSGELFF.

The V gene is TRBV19, the J gene TRBJ1-1; no clear D gene. The CDR3 is 15 amino acids. V lost 5 bases to trimming and J lost 1 base, with 14 bases between them. CDR1 and CDR2 (germline): LNHDA, SQIVND (reference sequence). The DNA of the CDR3 is TGTGCCAGTAGTCCGAGGGCCCAGCGGAACACTGAAGCTTTCTTT. Residues: CASSPRAQRNTEAFF.

This chain uses TRBV6-1 with TRBJ2-7; D not certain. The CDR3 has 11 residues. V lost 3 bases and J 3 bases, leaving 3 bases between the germline ends. Germline CDR1 MNHNS, CDR2 SASEGT. In DNA form, the CDR3 reads TGTGCCAGCAGTGACTACTACGAGCAGTACTTC. Translated: CASSDYYEQYF.

This clone has only one observation. The rearrangement links TRBV18 to TRBJ2-7; D is perhaps TRBD2 (7 bases). The V gene lost 3 bases and the J gene lost 5 bases, with 11 bases spanning the gap. This CDR3 comprises 13 residues. Per germline, CDR1 KGHSH and CDR2 LQKENI. The CDR3 nucleotides read TGTGCCAGCTCACCGGGGGGGCCCAACGAGCAGTACTTC. It encodes CASSPGGPNEQYF. The whole variable domain, filled in from reference TRBV18 and TRBJ2-7, reads NAGVMQNPRHLVRRRGQEARLRCSPMKGHSHVYWYRQLPEEGLKFMVYLQKENIIDESGMPKERFSAEFPKEGPSILRIQQVVRGDSAAYFCASSPGGPNEQYFGPGTRLTVT.

V is TRBV6-1 and J is TRBJ2-3; D might be TRBD1 (6 bases). Between the trimmed V and J ends, which lost 3 bases and 7 bases, there was a span of 17 bases. Germline values: CDR1 MNHNS, CDR2 SASEGT. The CDR3 extends over 15 amino acids. The CDR3 spells CASSDTGPGRNTQYF. In nucleotides, the CDR3 is TGTGCCAGCAGTGACACAGGGCCGGGGCGAAATACGCAGTATTTT.

This clone was counted a few times. This sequence joins TRBV9 and TRBJ2-1; 11 bases fit TRBD2. The CDR3 has 15 residues. Germline values: CDR1 SGDLS, CDR2 YYNGEE. V trimming: 4 bases; J trimming: 9 bases; junction bases outside the gene matches: 9. The CDR3 sequence: CASSSTSGSLSEQFF. In DNA, the CDR3 is TGTGCCAGCAGCAGCACTAGCGGGAGTTTATCTGAGCAGTTCTTC.

The gene calls are TRBV5-1 and TRBJ1-5; D not resolved. Germline values: CDR1 SGHRS, CDR2 YFSETQ. Trimming cost V 4 bases and J 7 bases, with 12 bases left between them. CDR3 length: 13 residues. CDR3 bases: TGCGCCAGCAGCCAGTCATCCACGCAGCCCCAGCATTTT. Its protein product is CASSQSSTQPQHF.

The chain combines TRBV10-3 with TRBJ1-1; TRBD1 is a possible D gene (6 bases). V shed 11 bases and J shed 3 bases, with 19 bases lying between them. The CDR3 length is 14 residues. Per the germline V gene, CDR1 is ENHRY and CDR2 is SYGVKD. The CDR3 bases are TGTGCCTCCCGTCGGATCTCAGGGGACACTGAAGCTTTCTTT. Residues: CASRRISGDTEAFF.